These 3 T cell receptor beta chains were sequenced from one sample in a study of CD8 T cells in acute hepatitis C reinfection. Study-level results: All groups preferentially used TRBV04 and TRBV06, which was not due to overrepresentation in the naive pool.

Sample time point: at least 347 days after estimated infection, following spontaneous clearance. Sequencing of hepatitis C virus-specific cells was done ex vivo rather than after in vitro expansion. The table came from immunoSEQ multiplex PCR; TCRdb's copy has only in-frame clones and leaves some out. This table holds more than 1,000 clones, approximately 60% found once. The specimen comprised HCV NS3-1073 tetramer-sorted CD8+ T cells from PBMCs, sampled at follow-up. The source of these receptors is a man in his forties who spontaneously cleared hepatitis C infection.

This clone was observed a single time. The CDR3 ends on some other residue instead of the conserved phenylalanine or tryptophan, so this is likely a read error. This chain connects TRBV14 to TRBJ1-2, with D tentatively TRBD1 (5 bases). The CDR3 runs 15 residues. Germline CDR1 SGHDN, CDR2 FVKESK. V was cut by 0 bases and J by 2 bases, with 10 bases left in between. CDR3 loop: CASSQEIGGNYGYTL. CDR3 DNA: TGTGCCAGCAGCCAAGAAATTGGGGGAAACTATGGCTACACCCTC.

The DNA for the CDR3 is TGTGCCAGCAGTTTTGGGACAGGGGAGCCCTCACCCCTCCACTTT. Amino acid sequence: CASSFGTGEPSPLHF. V and J are TRBV28 and TRBJ1-6; the match to TRBD1 covers 10 bases. J lost 10 bases, V lost 3 bases, and 6 bases had no gene match. This CDR3 is 15 amino acids long. Germline V lookup: CDR1 MDHEN, CDR2 SYDVKM.

The genes are TRBV27 and TRBJ2-7; D is perhaps TRBD1 (5 bases). CDR1 is MNHEY, CDR2 SMNVEV, per germline (reference sequence). This CDR3 comprises 15 residues. The V gene lost 4 bases and the J gene lost 3 bases, with 16 bases spanning the gap. The CDR3 nucleotides are TGTGCCAGCAGTTCGGAGACAGACCTTTACTACGAGCAGTACTTC. Its protein is CASSSETDLYYEQYF.